This TCR beta chain was sequenced during a study of T cell responses to AZD1222 COVID-19 vaccine. Some second doses came at about 4 weeks and others at about 12 weeks; these were pooled. The study's findings and limits: The donor group comprised mostly white British people and more females; the analysis possibly underestimated clonal diversity. When two AZD1222 doses had been given, Spike-specific TCR breadth and depth rose. Every sample of the repertoires postdated the peak T cell response.

In the case of this clone: Its antigen is not known.

The CDR3 is 11 residues long. With 3 bases removed from V and 2 bases from J, the gap between germline ends came to 2 bases. Germline loops: CDR1 ENHRY, CDR2 SYGVKD. Using immunoSEQ multiplex PCR, the repertoire was profiled, and TCRdb retains in-frame clones only, with some absent. The sample holds 100,000 to 150,000 clones, more than 75% seen once. The sequence derives from an adult who received the AZD1222 COVID-19 vaccine. The rearrangement uses TRBV10-3 and TRBJ2-7; the D is unclear. The sample here was peripheral blood, taken 28 days after the second AZD1222 dose. CDR3 coding DNA: TGTGCCATCAGTGATGCCTACGAGCAGTACTTC. Translated, it gives CAISDAYEQYF.